Included here is one TCR beta chain sequence, with context. Amplification used 60 Vbeta primers and 13 Jbeta primers. Measured with immunoSEQ multiplex PCR; TCRdb has only the in-frame clones, and not every one. Of approximately 90,000 clones in the sample, 76% were seen once. This entry comes from a study of cytomegalovirus exposure and HLA in healthy donors. V was trimmed by 1 base and J by 6 bases, leaving 7 bases between them. There are 13 residues in the CDR3. Per the germline V gene, CDR1 is MGHRA and CDR2 is YSYEKL. This chain links TRBV4-1 with TRBJ1-3, with D possibly TRBD1 on 5 matching bases. The sequence was collected from a man aged 40-49 years in good health and CMV-seronegative. Sequencing used PBMCs. The CDR3 protein is CASSQAGENTIYF. Here the CDR3 DNA reads TGCGCCAGCAGCCAAGCGGGGGAAAACACCATATATTTT.